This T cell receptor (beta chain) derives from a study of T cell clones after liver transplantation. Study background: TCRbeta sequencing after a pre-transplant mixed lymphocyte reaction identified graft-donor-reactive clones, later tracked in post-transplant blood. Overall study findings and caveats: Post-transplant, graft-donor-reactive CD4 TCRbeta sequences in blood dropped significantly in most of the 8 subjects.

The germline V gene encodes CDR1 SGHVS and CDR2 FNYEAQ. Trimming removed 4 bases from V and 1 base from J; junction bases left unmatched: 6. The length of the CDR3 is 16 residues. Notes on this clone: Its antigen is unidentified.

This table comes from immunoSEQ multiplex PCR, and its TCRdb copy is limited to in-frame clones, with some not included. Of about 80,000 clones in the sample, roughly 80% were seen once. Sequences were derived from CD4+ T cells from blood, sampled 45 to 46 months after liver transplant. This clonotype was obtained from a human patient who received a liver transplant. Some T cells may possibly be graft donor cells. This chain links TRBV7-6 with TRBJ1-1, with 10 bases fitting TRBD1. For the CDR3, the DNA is TGTGCCAGCAGCTCGCGACAGGGGGCTTCGAACACTGAAGCTTTCTTT. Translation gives CASSSRQGASNTEAFF.